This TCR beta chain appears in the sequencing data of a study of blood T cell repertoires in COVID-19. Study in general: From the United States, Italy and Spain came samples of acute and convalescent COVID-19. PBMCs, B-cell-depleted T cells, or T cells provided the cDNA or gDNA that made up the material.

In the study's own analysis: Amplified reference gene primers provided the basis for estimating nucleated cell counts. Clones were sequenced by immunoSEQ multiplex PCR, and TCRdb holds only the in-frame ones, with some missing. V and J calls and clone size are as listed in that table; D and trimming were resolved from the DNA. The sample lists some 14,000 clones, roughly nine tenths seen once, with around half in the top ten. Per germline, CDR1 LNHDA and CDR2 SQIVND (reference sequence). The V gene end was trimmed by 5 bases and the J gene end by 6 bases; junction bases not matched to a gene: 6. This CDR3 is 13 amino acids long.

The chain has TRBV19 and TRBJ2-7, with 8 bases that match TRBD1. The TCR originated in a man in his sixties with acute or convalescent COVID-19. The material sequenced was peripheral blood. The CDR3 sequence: CASSRTGSGEQYF. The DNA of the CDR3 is TGTGCCAGTAGTCGGACAGGGTCGGGCGAGCAGTACTTC.